This passage covers 19 T cell receptor beta chains from one sample sequenced in a study of T cells after yellow fever vaccination. Each CDR3 protein gets one entry after TCRdb re-called the 5' RACE reads with MiXCR. The repertoire holds roughly 340,000 distinct CDR3 sequences, with about 4% as singletons. The sample in question was PBMCs, obtained 5 days after the yellow fever booster vaccination. The receptor source for this set is a man aged 18 to 30 who received the YFV17D yellow fever vaccine.

The gene calls are TRBV20-1 and TRBJ2-3, with D tentatively TRBD1 (6 bases). Germline V lookup: CDR1 DFQATT, CDR2 SNEGSKA (reference sequence). The CDR3 consists of 16 residues. The CDR3 DNA follows: TGCAGGGCATTAGAATCAGGGGAAGAGGGCACAGATACGCAGTATTTT. This gives the protein CRALESGEEGTDTQYF.

This clonotype was recorded a few times. The gene calls are TRBV19 and TRBJ2-7, with D uncertain. The CDR3 is 13 residues long. The germline CDR1 and CDR2 sequences are LNHDA and SQIVND (reference sequence). The V and J ends lost 9 bases and 7 bases respectively, with 19 bases between them. In DNA, the CDR3 is TGTGCCAGCAGTTCCCGATTGACCGGGGAGCAGTACTTC. It yields the protein CASSSRLTGEQYF.

This clonotype was counted many times. J is TRBJ2-1 and V is TRBV12-3 or TRBV12-4, with 12 nucleotides matching TRBD2. The CDR3 contains 16 residues. Losses at the gene ends were 2 bases for V and 9 bases for J; bases not matched to a gene: 8. The CDR3 bases are TGTGCCAGCAGTTTACTAGCGGGGGGGCCGCGGGGTGAGCAGTTCTTC. Its translation: CASSLLAGGPRGEQFF.

This clonotype occurred many times. The chain links TRBV7-3 to TRBJ2-3; D is ambiguous. CDR3 size: 15 residues. Per the germline V gene, CDR1 is SGHTA and CDR2 is FQGTGA. V lost 3 bases and J 0 bases, leaving 10 bases between the germline ends. CDR3 sequence reads: CASSFGPSSTDTQYF. The CDR3 nucleotides read TGTGCCAGCAGCTTTGGGCCGTCTAGCACAGATACGCAGTATTTT.

The sample holds a few counts of this clonotype. V is TRBV4-3 and J is TRBJ2-2; 8 bases line up with TRBD2. Germline assignment: CDR1 LGHNA and CDR2 YSLEER. This CDR3 is 17 amino acids long. With V trimmed by 4 bases and J by 4 bases, 11 bases remained unmatched. The DNA of the CDR3 is TGCGCCAGCAGCCCGACTCTTGGCGGGGGGTTCACCGGGGAGCTGTTTTTT. Translating it yields CASSPTLGGGFTGELFF.

This clonotype occurred a few times. The genes are TRBV20-1 and TRBJ2-1, with 8 nucleotides matching TRBD2. V dropped 0 bases and J dropped 7; count of bases not matched to a gene: 8. The CDR3 loop spans 15 amino acids. CDR1 is DFQATT and CDR2 is SNEGSKA in the germline V gene (reference sequence). The DNA for the CDR3 is TGCAGTGCTAGAGATCGAGCGGGGGCTGGGAATGAGCAGTTCTTC. This gives the protein CSARDRAGAGNEQFF.

This clonotype has only a few counts. This chain joins TRBV20-1 and TRBJ2-1, with TRBD2 as a possible D gene (5 bases). The germline CDR1 and CDR2 sequences are DFQATT and SNEGSKA (reference sequence). The CDR3 runs to 14 residues. V was trimmed by 2 bases and J by 4 bases, leaving 12 bases between them. The CDR3 nucleotides are TGCAGTGCTAGAATGGGGAGAACGTACAATGAGCAGTTCTTC. Translating it yields CSARMGRTYNEQFF.

This chain joins TRBV20-1 and TRBJ1-1, with D tentatively TRBD1 (6 bases). This CDR3 has 14 residues. V lost 6 bases and J lost 4, with 18 bases in between. The germline V gene has CDR1 DFQATT and CDR2 SNEGSKA (reference sequence). CDR3 sequence: CSAKAGGRSTEAFF. The DNA for the CDR3 is TGCAGTGCCAAGGCGGGGGGGCGCTCCACTGAAGCTTTCTTT.

The sample holds many counts of this clonotype. The chain employs TRBV7-2 and TRBJ2-5, with unresolved D. This CDR3 spans 11 amino acids. The germline V gene has CDR1 SGHTA and CDR2 FQGNSA. V lost 5 bases and J lost 2, with 3 bases in between. This CDR3 reads CASSQQETQYF. CDR3 sequence (DNA): TGTGCCAGCAGCCAGCAAGAGACCCAGTACTTC.

In its sample, this clonotype was seen many times. The rearrangement links TRBV12-3 or TRBV12-4 to TRBJ1-5; 9 bases agree with TRBD1. The CDR3 loop spans 14 amino acids. The V gene end was trimmed by 6 bases and the J gene end by 7 bases; junction bases not matched to a gene: 7. This chain's CDR3 is CASSTGGGRQPQHF. In DNA, the CDR3 is TGTGCCAGCAGCACAGGGGGCGGACGGCAGCCCCAGCATTTT.

The table lists this clonotype with a few counts. The rearrangement links TRBV6-5 to TRBJ1-5, with 8 bases lining up with TRBD1. The CDR3 is 15 amino acids. V shed 7 bases, J shed 2 bases, and the junction held 7 bases outside the gene matches. Per the germline V gene, CDR1 is MNHEY and CDR2 is SVGAGI. The CDR3 reads CASKSTGQGNQPQHF. In DNA form, the CDR3 reads TGTGCCAGCAAGTCGACGGGACAGGGCAATCAGCCCCAGCATTTT.

This clonotype was observed a handful of times. CDR3 in amino acids: CATSEGRTEAFF. CDR3 in DNA: TGTGCCACCTCCGAGGGGAGAACTGAAGCTTTCTTT. This chain uses TRBV15 with TRBJ1-1; weak D call: TRBD1 (5 bases). Germline V gene lookup returns CDR1 LNHNV and CDR2 YYDKDF (reference sequence). The CDR3 is made up of 12 amino acids. Trimming pared 8 bases from V and 5 bases from J, leaving 12 bases between.

This clonotype was recorded at least ten times. V and J are TRBV20-1 and TRBJ2-2; 7 bases fit TRBD1. V dropped 1 base and J dropped 1; count of bases not matched to a gene: 6. Germline V CDR1 and CDR2: DFQATT, SNEGSKA (reference sequence). The CDR3 runs to 16 residues. CDR3 protein: CSARVRRGLNTGELFF. The CDR3 DNA sequence: TGCAGTGCTAGAGTGCGTAGGGGGCTGAACACCGGGGAGCTGTTTTTT.

The chain employs TRBV5-6 and TRBJ2-2; a weak D match, TRBD2 (5 bases). The CDR3 runs 15 residues. Per the germline V gene, CDR1 is SGHDT and CDR2 is YYEEEE. Trimming shortened V by 5 bases and J by 0 bases, and 11 bases separated the two germline ends. CDR3 sequence (DNA): TGTGCCAGCAGGGTGCGGGCGCCGAACACCGGGGAGCTGTTTTTT. Translation: CASRVRAPNTGELFF.

In its sample, this clonotype was seen many times. The rearrangement links TRBV12-3 or TRBV12-4 to TRBJ2-5, with TRBD2 identical over 12 bases. The CDR3 has 16 amino acids. With V trimmed by 6 bases and J by 7 bases, 12 bases remained unmatched. CDR3 coding DNA: TGTGCCAGCAGCAGGACTAGCGGGGCCCCTGGGGGGACCCAGTACTTC. It translates to CASSRTSGAPGGTQYF.

This clonotype showed up just a few times. V usage is TRBV12-5 and J usage is TRBJ2-1; 9 bases align to TRBD2. J was trimmed by 9 bases and V by 2 bases; bases with no gene match: 17. CDR1 and CDR2 (germline): LGHNT, FRNRAP. The CDR3 consists of 18 residues. In nucleotides, the CDR3 is TGTGCTAGTGGTTTGCCCCTCTCGGGAGCGGGGGGACCCGGTGAGCAGTTCTTC. Protein product: CASGLPLSGAGGPGEQFF.

This clonotype was observed a handful of times. The CDR3 spells CSAKDRTYEQYV. CDR3 DNA: TGCAGTGCGAAGGACAGGACCTACGAGCAGTACGTC. The genes are TRBV20-1 and TRBJ2-7; 7 bases match TRBD1. CDR3 size: 12 residues. V shed 6 bases, J shed 2 bases, and the junction held 4 bases outside the gene matches. Germline V lookup: CDR1 DFQATT, CDR2 SNEGSKA (reference sequence).

This clonotype was found many times. This rearrangement joins TRBV5-1 to TRBJ2-5, with a tentative D call TRBD2 (6 bases). Germline CDR1 SGHRS, CDR2 YFSETQ. V was cut by 0 bases and J by 3 bases, with 15 bases left in between. This CDR3 has 16 amino acids. The CDR3 coding sequence is TGCGCCAGCAGCTTGGGGGACTCAAGTTGGGAAGAGACCCAGTACTTC. Translated: CASSLGDSSWEETQYF. The whole variable domain, remainder taken from reference TRBV5-1 and TRBJ2-5, is KAGVTQTPRYLIKTRGQQVTLSCSPISGHRSVSWYQQTPGQGLQFLFEYFSETQRNKGNFPGRFSGRQFSNSRSEMNVSTLELGDSALYLCASSLGDSSWEETQYFGPGTRLLVL.

About this clonotype itself: This may be a read error, as it is one base from a much larger clone. The rearrangement joins TRBV12-3 or TRBV12-4 to TRBJ2-3; 8 bases fit TRBD1. The CDR3 is 11 amino acids. The CDR3 spells CGSSPGQATYF. The CDR3 bases are TGTGGCAGCAGTCCGGGACAGGCAACGTATTTT.